This entry describes one T cell receptor beta chain. CDR1 and CDR2 (germline): KGHSH, LQKENI. The CDR3 runs 14 residues. V gave up 3 bases and J gave up 8 bases; unmatched junction bases: 4. These data come from a study of blood T cell repertoires in COVID-19. Across the study: There were acute and convalescent COVID-19 samples, and they came from the United States, Italy and Spain. In each case, the material was cDNA or gDNA derived from T cells, B-cell-depleted T cells, or PBMCs.

As processed by the authors: Researchers report that nucleated cell counts were estimated from reference gene primer amplification. Sequenced by immunoSEQ multiplex PCR; TCRdb stores in-frame clones only, minus some. That table gives V, J and clone size, and the DNA gave D and trimming. The sample has 200,000 to 250,000 clones; roughly 82% are singletons. Sequencing input: peripheral blood. The chain employs TRBV18 and TRBJ1-6, with 7 bases matching TRBD1. The receptor's source is an elderly man with acute or convalescent COVID-19. The DNA for the CDR3 is TGTGCCAGCTCACCGCGGACAGGCTATTCACCCCTCCACTTT. Amino acid sequence: CASSPRTGYSPLHF.